The clone carrying this T cell receptor beta chain was seen a handful of times. TCRbeta library preparation incorporated unique molecular identifiers. One entry per CDR3 protein results from TCRdb running MiXCR on the PCR reads. The data contain fewer than 20,000 distinct CDR3 sequences, 4.5% to 6.5% of them singletons. CDR3 length: 15 amino acids. Germline V gene lookup returns CDR1 LNHDA and CDR2 SQIVND (reference sequence). With 1 base removed from V and 2 bases from J, the gap between germline ends came to 10 bases. This entry comes from a study of T-cell reconstitution after alpha-beta-depleted transplantation in children.

The starting material was PBMCs, obtained before TCRalphabeta/CD19-depleted stem cell transplant. J is TRBJ2-3 and V is TRBV19; D might be TRBD1 (5 bases). The clonotype originates from a boy between 10 and 17 years old with acute lymphoblastic leukemia, due to receive a stem cell transplant. The DNA of the CDR3 is TGTGCCAGTAGTATAGGTGTCAGGGTCACAGATACGCAGTATTTT. This encodes CASSIGVRVTDTQYF. The variable domain in full, completed from reference TRBV19 and TRBJ2-3, reads DGGITQSPKYLFRKEGQNVTLSCEQNLNHDAMYWYRQDPGQGLRLIYYSQIVNDFQKGDIAEGYSVSREKKESFPLTVTSAQKNPTAFYLCASSIGVRVTDTQYFGPGTRLTVL.